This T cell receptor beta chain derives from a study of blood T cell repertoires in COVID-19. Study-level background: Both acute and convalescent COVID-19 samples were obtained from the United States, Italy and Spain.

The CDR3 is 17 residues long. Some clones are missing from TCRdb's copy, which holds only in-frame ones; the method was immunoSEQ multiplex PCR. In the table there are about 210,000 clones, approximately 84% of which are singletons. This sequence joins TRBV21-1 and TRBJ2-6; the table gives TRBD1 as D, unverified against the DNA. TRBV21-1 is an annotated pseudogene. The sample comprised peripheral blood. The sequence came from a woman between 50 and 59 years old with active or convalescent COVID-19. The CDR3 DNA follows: TGTGCCAGCAGCAAATGGACAGGGGGCTCTGGGGCCAACGTCCTGACTTTC. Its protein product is CASSKWTGGSGANVLTF.